This record concerns one TCR beta chain sequence. Its antigen is undetermined. This sample stems from a study of blood T cells in healthy people across ages. About the research overall: For every two T cells, template switching captured about one barcoded beta molecule.

PCR was performed a second time for about 7 to 11 cycles using a sample-barcoded 5' primer and a J-beta primer mix. All cDNA molecules were each tagged by a template-switch adaptor with 12 random nucleotides. TCRdb independently ran MiXCR on the 5' RACE reads; one entry per CDR3 protein. The data hold approximately 850,000 distinct CDR3 sequences, with under 45% observed a single time. Germline CDR1 GTSNPN, CDR2 SVGIG (reference sequence). CDR3 length equals 11 residues. V dropped 7 bases and J dropped 5 bases, with 11 bases sitting between them. Broader study findings: Long-lived donors had more naive CD4+ cells and higher diversity than aged donors.

This chain links TRBV30 with TRBJ2-5; D remains ambiguous. This receptor was obtained from a man in his sixties in good health. The specimen was blood. The CDR3 DNA follows: TGTGCCTTAATCCTCCGGGAGACCCAGTACTTC. Its translation is CALILRETQYF.